The next 5 T cell receptor beta chains were all read from a single sample in a study of blood T cell repertoires in COVID-19. Data came from immunoSEQ multiplex PCR; TCRdb stores just in-frame clones and leaves some out. The data show roughly 220,000 clones, around 90% seen once. Sequenced input: PBMCs or T cells enriched from blood (not recorded which). The receptors derive from a woman aged 25-40 years who had recovered from COVID-19.

J is TRBJ1-6 and V is TRBV14; D unresolved. Trimming left V 1 base short and J 7 bases short, with 5 bases between. The CDR3 length is 13 residues. CDR1 SGHDN and CDR2 FVKESK come from the germline V gene. This CDR3 reads CASSQVSNSPLHF. CDR3 bases: TGTGCCAGCAGCCAAGTGTCAAATTCACCCCTCCACTTT.

This clone was seen once. The chain carries TRBV13 and TRBJ1-1; possibly TRBD1 for D (6 bases). The CDR3 contains 14 residues. The germline V gene has CDR1 PRHDT and CDR2 FYEKMQ (reference sequence). Trimming took 1 base from V and 1 from J, leaving 7 bases between them. CDR3 nucleotides: TGTGCCAGCAGCTTAGACAGGGCGAACACTGAAGCTTTCTTT. It encodes CASSLDRANTEAFF.

The chain links TRBV19 to TRBJ1-1, with D perhaps TRBD1 (5 bases). Germline values: CDR1 LNHDA, CDR2 SQIVND (reference sequence). V lost 5 bases to trimming and J lost 1 base, with 14 bases between them. The CDR3 has 15 amino acids. The chain's CDR3 is CASSPGQGRNTEAFF. The CDR3, as DNA: TGTGCCAGTAGTCCGGGTCAGGGTCGGAACACTGAAGCTTTCTTT.

V is TRBV9 and J is TRBJ1-2; maybe TRBD1 (6 bases). CDR3 size: 14 residues. Germline V gene data show CDR1 as SGDLS and CDR2 as YYNGEE. Trimming cost V 0 bases and J 4 bases, with 10 bases left between them. CDR3 region: CASSVEGGAYGYTF. The CDR3 DNA is TGTGCCAGCAGCGTAGAAGGGGGTGCCTATGGCTACACCTTC. Drawing the rest from reference TRBV9 and TRBJ1-2, the complete variable domain is DSGVTQTPKHLITATGQRVTLRCSPRSGDLSVYWYQQSLDQGLQFLIQYYNGEERAKGNILERFSAQQFPDLHSELNLSSLELGDSALYFCASSVEGGAYGYTFGSGTRLTVV.

The CDR3 DNA follows: TGTGCCAGCAGCCACATAGACAGGGGCAGGGGCTACACCTTC. Amino acid sequence: CASSHIDRGRGYTF. The chain combines TRBV14 with TRBJ1-2, with 8 nucleotides matching TRBD1. Trimming cost V 3 bases and J 8 bases; bases outside gene matches: 8. This CDR3 has 14 amino acids. CDR1 SGHDN and CDR2 FVKESK come from the germline V gene.